These 27 T cell receptor beta chains share one sample of origin, sequenced in a study of blood T cell repertoires in COVID-19. Measured with immunoSEQ multiplex PCR; TCRdb has only the in-frame clones, and not every one. The sample carries some 100,000 clones, about 89% recorded once. The specimen was peripheral blood. The receptors were gathered from a man aged 60-69 years with acute or convalescent COVID-19.

This chain links TRBV2 with TRBJ1-2, with 9 bases that match TRBD1. CDR3 length: 15 residues. After removal of 6 bases from V and 2 bases from J, the junction contained 7 bases not matched to a gene. Germline assignment: CDR1 SNHLY and CDR2 FYNNEI. CDR3 amino acids: CASRQGASQNYGYTF. The CDR3 DNA is TGTGCCAGCAGACAGGGGGCGAGTCAGAACTATGGCTACACCTTC.

The rearrangement uses TRBV30 and TRBJ1-2; D remains ambiguous. The CDR3 covers 13 residues. Trimming took off 2 bases at V and 1 base at J, with 8 bases between the two ends. Germline V CDR1 and CDR2: GTSNPN, SVGIG (reference sequence). This CDR3 is CAWSPPGNYGYTF. CDR3 DNA: TGTGCCTGGAGTCCCCCGGGTAACTATGGCTACACCTTC.

J is TRBJ2-7 and V is TRBV7-9; TRBD1 agrees at 7 bases. Germline V gene lookup returns CDR1 SEHNR and CDR2 FQNEAQ (reference sequence). With 2 bases clipped from V and 2 bases from J, the junction kept 12 bases outside the gene matches. CDR3 size: 17 residues. CDR3 sequence reads: CASSLMGTEINAYEQYF. The CDR3 DNA reads as TGTGCCAGCAGCTTAATGGGGACAGAGATAAACGCCTACGAGCAGTACTTC.

Only one count was recorded for this clone. CDR3 DNA sequence: TGTGCCAGCAGTTCCCGCCGACAGGTCCCTAATCAGCCCCAGCATTTT. It encodes CASSSRRQVPNQPQHF. The rearrangement joins TRBV6-5 to TRBJ1-5; D is possibly TRBD1 (6 bases). Germline V lookup: CDR1 MNHEY, CDR2 SVGAGI. The CDR3 runs 16 residues. V shed 4 bases and J shed 4 bases, with 17 bases lying between them.

J is TRBJ1-2 and V is TRBV7-9, with 7 nucleotides matching TRBD1. CDR1 and CDR2 from the germline V gene are SEHNR and FQNEAQ (reference sequence). V lost 5 bases, J lost 3 bases, and 6 bases stayed unmatched. The length of the CDR3 is 14 residues. Here the CDR3 DNA reads TGTGCCAGCAGCCCATTACAGGGGTACTATGGCTACACCTTC. It codes for CASSPLQGYYGYTF. Based on the CDR3 plus reference TRBV7-9 and TRBJ1-2, the full variable domain is DTGVSQNPRHKITKRGQNVTFRCDPISEHNRLYWYRQTLGQGPEFLTYFQNEAQLEKSRLLSDRFSAERPKGSFSTLEIQRTEQGDSAMYLCASSPLQGYYGYTFGSGTRLTVV.

This chain connects TRBV2 to TRBJ2-1; the match to TRBD2 covers 9 bases. The junction had 6 bases not matched to a gene; V was cut back by 5 bases and J by 7 bases. The germline V gene encodes CDR1 SNHLY and CDR2 FYNNEI. This CDR3 spans 14 amino acids. In DNA form, the CDR3 reads TGTGCCAGCAGTAACAGCGGGAGGTTTAATGAGCAGTTCTTC. Translated: CASSNSGRFNEQFF.

The chain combines TRBV19 with TRBJ1-1, with D perhaps matching TRBD1 (6 bases). Deletions cut 2 bases from V and 5 bases from J, with 12 bases between. Germline loops: CDR1 LNHDA, CDR2 SQIVND (reference sequence). The length of the CDR3 is 14 residues. The CDR3 protein is CASSITGTSTEAFF. In DNA, the CDR3 is TGTGCCAGTAGTATAACCGGGACATCGACTGAAGCTTTCTTT. Full variable domain (missing parts from reference TRBV19 and TRBJ1-1): DGGITQSPKYLFRKEGQNVTLSCEQNLNHDAMYWYRQDPGQGLRLIYYSQIVNDFQKGDIAEGYSVSREKKESFPLTVTSAQKNPTAFYLCASSITGTSTEAFFGQGTRLTVV.

The chain recombines TRBV7-9 with TRBJ2-7; D might be TRBD2 (6 bases). There are 14 residues in the CDR3. Germline V gene lookup returns CDR1 SEHNR and CDR2 FQNEAQ (reference sequence). Trimming pared 1 base from V and 6 bases from J, leaving 13 bases between. As DNA, the CDR3 is TGTGCCAGCAGCTTAGGCGGGGAGCTTATCGAGCAGTACTTC. Translated, it gives CASSLGGELIEQYF.

The chain combines TRBV7-9 with TRBJ1-3; D call uncertain. Germline V gene lookup returns CDR1 SEHNR and CDR2 FQNEAQ (reference sequence). V was trimmed by 4 bases and J by 0 bases, leaving 13 bases between them. The CDR3 loop spans 16 amino acids. The CDR3 sequence: CASSYLTRDSGNTIYF. In DNA form, the CDR3 reads TGTGCCAGCAGCTACCTGACTCGCGACTCTGGAAACACCATATATTTT.

The chain has TRBV27 and TRBJ1-5, with 10 bases aligning to TRBD1. V shed 5 bases and J 4 bases; nucleotides not matched to a gene: 5. This CDR3 comprises 15 residues. CDR1 and CDR2 from the germline V gene are MNHEY and SMNVEV (reference sequence). CDR3 DNA: TGTGCCAGCAGTCCCCAGGACAGGGGGAATCAGCCCCAGCATTTT. The encoded protein is CASSPQDRGNQPQHF.

The chain recombines TRBV28 with TRBJ2-6, with D unclear. Germline CDR1 reads MDHEN; CDR2 reads SYDVKM. V lost 7 bases and J lost 0, with 7 bases in between. CDR3 length: 14 residues. The chain's CDR3 is CASKKRSGANVLTF. CDR3 coding DNA: TGTGCCAGCAAAAAGCGCTCTGGGGCCAACGTCCTGACTTTC.

The gene calls are TRBV4-1 and TRBJ2-1; D possibly corresponds to TRBD1 (5 bases). CDR1 and CDR2 from the germline V gene are MGHRA and YSYEKL. With 6 bases removed from V and 2 bases from J, the gap between germline ends came to 17 bases. The CDR3 is made up of 16 amino acids. The CDR3 loop is CASSHPARTPYNEQFF. The CDR3 bases are TGCGCCAGCAGTCACCCGGCGCGGACACCCTACAATGAGCAGTTCTTC.

The rearrangement uses TRBV29-1 and TRBJ1-1, with a possible D match to TRBD1 (6 bases). This CDR3 spans 13 amino acids. Germline V lookup: CDR1 SQVTM, CDR2 ANQGSEA. Trimming removed 7 bases from V and 0 bases from J, with 12 bases in between. CDR3 in amino acids: CSAWGQMNTEAFF. The CDR3 DNA reads TGCAGCGCCTGGGGGCAGATGAACACTGAAGCTTTCTTT.

The J gene is TRBJ1-5, the V gene TRBV10-2; perhaps TRBD1 as D (5 bases). V was cut by 6 bases and J by 9 bases, with 18 bases left in between. Germline-derived CDR1 and CDR2 are WSHSY and SAAADI. This CDR3 spans 14 amino acids. CDR3 DNA sequence: TGCGCCAGCAGCCCCCCCCCGGGGGACCGGCCCCAGCATTTT. This translates into CASSPPPGDRPQHF.

This clone was seen just once. The V gene is TRBV7-9, the J gene TRBJ1-2; no firm D call. Germline V gives CDR1 SEHNR, CDR2 FQNEAQ (reference sequence). CDR3 length: 12 amino acids. The V and J ends lost 3 bases and 8 bases respectively, with 10 bases between them. The CDR3 nucleotides are TGTGCCAGCAGCTTGAAGACTCACGGCTACACCTTC. Translation: CASSLKTHGYTF.

The chain combines TRBV18 with TRBJ1-3; D gene ambiguous. Germline CDR1 is KGHSH and CDR2 is LQKENI. Trimming removed 4 bases from V and 2 bases from J, with 12 bases in between. The CDR3 consists of 15 residues. The DNA for the CDR3 is TGTGCCAGCTCACAGAACACCCGTGCTGGAAACACCATATATTTT. Its protein product is CASSQNTRAGNTIYF.

V and J are TRBV11-2 and TRBJ2-3, with a tentative D call TRBD2 (5 bases). The length of the CDR3 is 15 residues. Germline V gives CDR1 SGHAT, CDR2 FQNNGV. V was trimmed by 2 bases and J by 6 bases, leaving 15 bases between them. Here the CDR3 reads CASSLNGGREDTQYF. CDR3 DNA sequence: TGTGCCAGCAGCTTAAATGGCGGGCGAGAGGATACGCAGTATTTT.

The rearrangement links TRBV6-1 to TRBJ2-5; TRBD2 is a possible D gene (6 bases). CDR3 length: 12 amino acids. CDR1 is MNHNS and CDR2 is SASEGT in the germline V gene. Trimming pared 3 bases from V and 4 bases from J, leaving 6 bases between. CDR3 nucleotides: TGTGCCAGCAGTGAGGGAGGAGAGACCCAGTACTTC. It yields the protein CASSEGGETQYF.

The chain combines TRBV19 with TRBJ2-6; D remains ambiguous. The CDR3 loop spans 15 amino acids. V was trimmed by 3 bases and J by 0 bases, leaving 6 bases between them. CDR1 is LNHDA, CDR2 SQIVND, per germline (reference sequence). The CDR3 loop is CASSIFSSGANVLTF. CDR3 nucleotides: TGTGCCAGTAGTATCTTCAGCTCTGGGGCCAACGTCCTGACTTTC.

The rearrangement joins TRBV5-1 to TRBJ1-1, with a weak D call TRBD1 (6 bases). The CDR3 loop spans 14 amino acids. Trimming removed 5 bases from V and 0 bases from J, with 11 bases in between. In germline, CDR1 is SGHRS, CDR2 YFSETQ. The CDR3, as DNA: TGCGCCAGCAGGGGGGACACTATGAACACTGAAGCTTTCTTT. Translating gives CASRGDTMNTEAFF. Using reference TRBV5-1 and TRBJ1-1 for the parts outside the CDR3, the full variable domain is KAGVTQTPRYLIKTRGQQVTLSCSPISGHRSVSWYQQTPGQGLQFLFEYFSETQRNKGNFPGRFSGRQFSNSRSEMNVSTLELGDSALYLCASRGDTMNTEAFFGQGTRLTVV.

This clone was seen a single time. This chain joins TRBV9 and TRBJ2-2, with 8 bases lining up with TRBD2. With V trimmed by 0 bases and J by 6 bases, 4 bases remained unmatched. The CDR3 has 15 amino acids. The germline gives CDR1 SGDLS, CDR2 YYNGEE. This chain's CDR3 is CASSVVSGIPGELFF. The CDR3 DNA follows: TGTGCCAGCAGCGTAGTTAGCGGGATACCCGGGGAGCTGTTTTTT. Full variable domain (rest looked up from reference TRBV9 and TRBJ2-2): DSGVTQTPKHLITATGQRVTLRCSPRSGDLSVYWYQQSLDQGLQFLIQYYNGEERAKGNILERFSAQQFPDLHSELNLSSLELGDSALYFCASSVVSGIPGELFFGEGSRLTVL.

The rearrangement uses TRBV18 and TRBJ1-2, with 8 bases identical to TRBD1. This CDR3 has 14 amino acids. Losses at the gene ends were 3 bases for V and 6 bases for J; bases not matched to a gene: 6. Per the germline V gene, CDR1 is KGHSH and CDR2 is LQKENI. CDR3 sequence: CASSPDRVRDGYTF. As DNA, the CDR3 is TGTGCCAGCTCACCGGACAGGGTGAGGGATGGCTACACCTTC.

The gene calls are TRBV5-4 and TRBJ2-7; maybe TRBD2 (5 bases). Germline lookup yields CDR1 SGHNT and CDR2 YYREEE (reference sequence). The CDR3 length is 13 residues. The germline V and J ends were trimmed by 1 base and 7 bases, with 12 bases remaining between them. CDR3 sequence (DNA): TGTGCCAGCAGCTTGAGCTGGGGAGCGGAGCAGTACTTC. Its translation is CASSLSWGAEQYF.

J is TRBJ1-6 and V is TRBV6-5; D may be TRBD1 (5 bases). Germline V CDR1 and CDR2: MNHEY, SVGAGI. V lost 0 bases to trimming and J lost 7 bases, with 10 bases between them. This CDR3 contains 15 residues. The DNA for the CDR3 is TGTGCCAGCAGTTACTCAGGGGATGAGAATTCACCCCTCCACTTT. Translated: CASSYSGDENSPLHF.

The J gene is TRBJ2-5, the V gene TRBV7-2, with 7 bases identical to TRBD2. Germline V gene lookup returns CDR1 SGHTA and CDR2 FQGNSA. V shed 2 bases and J 7 bases; nucleotides not matched to a gene: 4. The CDR3 runs 13 residues. The CDR3 loop is CASSLRLAGTQYF. The CDR3, as DNA: TGTGCCAGCAGCTTACGACTAGCTGGGACCCAGTACTTC.

The genes are TRBV24-1 and TRBJ2-7; TRBD2 matches at 7 bases. The V gene end was trimmed by 4 bases and the J gene end by 6 bases; junction bases not matched to a gene: 11. Germline V gene data show CDR1 as KGHDR and CDR2 as SFDVKD. The CDR3 runs to 15 residues. DNA of the CDR3: TGTGCCACCAGTGACCCCGGACTAGGGGATAGCGAGCAGTACTTC. It specifies CATSDPGLGDSEQYF.

The chain links TRBV24-1 to TRBJ2-7; D is unclear. Germline V gene lookup returns CDR1 KGHDR and CDR2 SFDVKD. The V end lost 0 bases, the J end lost 6 bases, and 20 bases lay between the germline ends. This CDR3 spans 17 amino acids. The CDR3 nucleotides read TGTGCCACCAGTGATTTGATCTCCCAGGTACTCCCTATCGAGCAGTACTTC. It codes for CATSDLISQVLPIEQYF.